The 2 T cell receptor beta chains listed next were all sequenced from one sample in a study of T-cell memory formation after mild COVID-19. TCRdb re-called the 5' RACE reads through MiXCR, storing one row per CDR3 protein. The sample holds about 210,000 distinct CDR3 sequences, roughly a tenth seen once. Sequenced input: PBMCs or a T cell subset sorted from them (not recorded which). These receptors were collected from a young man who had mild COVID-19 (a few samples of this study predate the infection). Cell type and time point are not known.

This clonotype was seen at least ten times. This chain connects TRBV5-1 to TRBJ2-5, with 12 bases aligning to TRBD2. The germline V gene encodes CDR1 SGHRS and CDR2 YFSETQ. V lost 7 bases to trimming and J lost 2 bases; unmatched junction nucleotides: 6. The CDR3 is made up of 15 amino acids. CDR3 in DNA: TGCGCCAGCCGAAGGACTAGCGGGGAGCAAGAGACCCAGTACTTC. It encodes CASRRTSGEQETQYF.

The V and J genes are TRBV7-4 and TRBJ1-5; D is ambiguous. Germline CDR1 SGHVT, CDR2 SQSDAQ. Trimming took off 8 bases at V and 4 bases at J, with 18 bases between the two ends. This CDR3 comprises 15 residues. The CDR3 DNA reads TGTGCCAGCTTTCCTAACGAGGCGGGGAATCAGCCCCAGCATTTT. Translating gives CASFPNEAGNQPQHF.